A selection of T cell receptor beta chains follows, all from one sample in a study of T cell changes during pregnancy in multiple sclerosis. Sequencing used immunoSEQ multiplex PCR; TCRdb keeps in-frame clones, though not all of them. The sample carries approximately 130,000 clones, about 96% recorded once. The sequenced sample was peripheral blood, obtained after pregnancy. The receptor set was obtained from a female donor with multiple sclerosis, enrolled in a pregnancy study. Both conserved end residues are part of each CDR3. A D gene is named only where the DNA matches it firmly.

v_call,d_call,j_call,cdr3_aa,cdr3_nt
TRBV7-9,.,TRBJ1-1,CASSSSTFEAFF,TGTGCCAGCAGCTCCTCGACATTTGAAGCTTTCTTT
TRBV10-2,.,TRBJ1-1,CASSDFKSTEAFF,TGCGCCAGCAGTGATTTTAAGAGCACTGAAGCTTTCTTT
TRBV30,TRBD1,TRBJ2-5,CAWSVPGQQETQYF,TGTGCCTGGAGTGTACCGGGACAGCAAGAGACCCAGTACTTC
TRBV9,TRBD2,TRBJ2-7,CASSEGLAGAAEQYF,TGTGCCAGCAGCGAGGGACTAGCGGGAGCAGCCGAGCAGTACTTC
TRBV6-1,.,TRBJ1-1,CASSESPGQKNTEAFF,TGTGCCAGCAGTGAAAGTCCTGGACAGAAGAACACTGAAGCTTTCTTT
TRBV19,TRBD1,TRBJ1-5,CASIQGQTINQPQHF,TGTGCCAGTATACAGGGACAGACCATCAATCAGCCCCAGCATTTT
TRBV6-5,TRBD2,TRBJ2-7,CASSYGLAGVYEQYF,TGTGCCAGCAGTTACGGGTTAGCGGGAGTCTACGAGCAGTACTTC
TRBV19,.,TRBJ2-7,CASRGLSGEQYF,TGTGCCAGTAGGGGACTTTCGGGAGAGCAGTACTTC
TRBV27,.,TRBJ2-7,CASSGVGPYEQYF,TGTGCCAGCAGCGGGGTGGGCCCCTACGAGCAGTACTTC
TRBV9,TRBD1,TRBJ1-1,CASSPLQGASQQAFF,TGTGCCAGCAGTCCTTTACAGGGGGCAAGTCAGCAAGCTTTCTTT
TRBV7-3,TRBD1,TRBJ2-2,CASSLTIGRGLTLTGELFF,TGTGCCAGCAGCTTAACGATCGGCAGGGGGCTTACGTTGACCGGGGAGCTGTTTTTT
TRBV5-4,.,TRBJ2-5,CASSSQRVGETQYF,TGTGCCAGCAGCTCTCAACGGGTTGGAGAGACCCAGTACTTC
TRBV30,TRBD2,TRBJ2-3,CAWSEGLAGGLDTQYF,TGTGCCTGGAGCGAGGGACTAGCGGGAGGTCTGGATACGCAGTATTTT
TRBV15,.,TRBJ1-5,CATDQGLVSNQPQHF,TGTGCCACCGATCAGGGGCTGGTGAGCAATCAGCCCCAGCATTTT
TRBV10-3,.,TRBJ1-5,CATQGMRNQPQHF,TGTGCCACTCAGGGGATGAGGAATCAGCCCCAGCATTTT
TRBV28,.,TRBJ2-7,CASRKGLIPSYEQYF,TGTGCCAGCAGAAAAGGACTCATCCCCTCCTACGAGCAGTACTTC
TRBV7-6,TRBD1,TRBJ1-2,CASSPLGQGGYTF,TGTGCCAGCAGCCCTTTGGGACAGGGCGGCTACACCTTC
TRBV6-5,TRBD1,TRBJ1-2,CASRAPGGAYGYTF,TGTGCCAGCAGAGCACCAGGGGGCGCCTATGGCTACACCTTC
TRBV5-4,.,TRBJ2-5,CASSPRKGEGPGAGTQYF,TGTGCCAGCAGCCCAAGGAAGGGGGAGGGCCCTGGGGCGGGGACCCAGTACTTC
TRBV6-5,TRBD2,TRBJ2-1,CASKAGYYNEQFF,TGTGCCAGTAAAGCGGGATACTACAATGAGCAGTTCTTC
TRBV15,TRBD2,TRBJ2-1,CATQQGGSLKNEQFF,TGTGCCACCCAGCAGGGCGGGAGCCTTAAAAATGAGCAGTTCTTC
TRBV28,TRBD1,TRBJ2-7,CASKLGTASYEQYF,TGTGCCAGCAAGCTAGGGACAGCCTCCTACGAGCAGTACTTC
TRBV6-1,.,TRBJ2-7,CASGHRIAGEQYF,TGTGCCAGCGGCCACAGGATCGCGGGGGAGCAGTACTTC
TRBV5-4,TRBD1,TRBJ2-7,CASSLESGQGIVYEQYF,TGTGCCAGCAGCTTGGAGAGTGGACAGGGGATTGTCTACGAGCAGTACTTC